A selection of T cell receptor beta chains follows, all from one sample in a study of T-cell reconstitution after alpha-beta-depleted transplantation in children. TCRdb reprocessed the PCR reads via MiXCR and lists one record per CDR3 protein. The table lists about 690,000 distinct CDR3 sequences, around 17% of them singletons. The material sequenced was PBMCs from the stem cell graft donor, taken from the stem cell graft. These receptors all stem from a human donor who donated a stem cell graft to a child with acute myeloid leukemia. The CDR3 runs from the conserved cysteine through the conserved F or W. D genes are given only for firm matches. Not every row has a clone size; where given, it reads once, few, many or a size class.

J gene: TRBJ2-2
D gene: NA
V gene: TRBV7-2
clone size: few
CDR3 protein: CASSLSRGPLHGELFF
CDR3 DNA: TGTGCCAGCAGCTTAAGTAGGGGACCCCTCCACGGGGAGCTGTTTTTT

J gene: TRBJ1-1
D gene: NA
V gene: TRBV15
clone size: many
CDR3 protein: CATGEDSMNTEAFF
CDR3 DNA: TGTGCCACCGGGGAGGACAGTATGAACACTGAAGCTTTCTTT

J gene: TRBJ1-6
D gene: NA
V gene: TRBV7-2
clone size: few
CDR3 protein: CASSLSRGGSSYNSPLHF
CDR3 DNA: TGTGCCAGCAGCTTATCGCGTGGGGGGAGCTCCTATAATTCACCCCTCCACTTT

J gene: TRBJ2-1
D gene: TRBD1
V gene: TRBV6-2/TRBV6-3
clone size: few
CDR3 protein: CASSYVGTEYNEQFF
CDR3 DNA: TGTGCCAGCAGTTATGTAGGGACAGAGTACAATGAGCAGTTCTTC

J gene: TRBJ1-1
D gene: NA
V gene: TRBV29-1
clone size: few
CDR3 protein: CSAWNRNTEAFF
CDR3 DNA: TGCAGCGCTTGGAACAGGAACACTGAAGCTTTCTTT

J gene: TRBJ2-3
D gene: TRBD2
V gene: TRBV7-2
clone size: few
CDR3 protein: CASSLQSGGREDTQYF
CDR3 DNA: TGTGCCAGCAGCTTACAGAGCGGGGGGCGTGAAGATACGCAGTATTTT

J gene: TRBJ2-3
D gene: NA
V gene: TRBV20-1
clone size: many
CDR3 protein: CALPLADTQYF
CDR3 DNA: TGTGCACTTCCGTTGGCAGATACGCAGTATTTT

J gene: TRBJ1-2
D gene: NA
V gene: TRBV20-1
clone size: many
CDR3 protein: CSAVIGKGYTF
CDR3 DNA: TGCAGTGCTGTTATAGGGAAAGGCTACACCTTC

J gene: TRBJ2-2
D gene: NA
V gene: TRBV5-1
clone size: NA
CDR3 protein: CASTSGGELFF
CDR3 DNA: TGCGCCAGCACGTCCGGCGGGGAGCTGTTTTTT

J gene: TRBJ2-5
D gene: NA
V gene: TRBV10-3
clone size: many
CDR3 protein: CAISSHSETQYF
CDR3 DNA: TGTGCCATCAGTTCACACTCGGAGACCCAGTACTTC

J gene: TRBJ1-2
D gene: NA
V gene: TRBV7-2
clone size: NA
CDR3 protein: CASSLGADSNGYTF
CDR3 DNA: TGTGCCAGCAGCTTAGGGGCGGATTCGAATGGCTACACCTTC

J gene: TRBJ2-2
D gene: NA
V gene: TRBV7-2
clone size: NA
CDR3 protein: CASSPSSVDTGELFF
CDR3 DNA: TGTGCCAGCAGCCCGTCTTCGGTCGACACCGGGGAGCTGTTTTTT

J gene: TRBJ2-1
D gene: NA
V gene: TRBV30
clone size: NA
CDR3 protein: CAWSRAASYNEQFF
CDR3 DNA: TGTGCCTGGAGTCGGGCGGCCTCATACAATGAGCAGTTCTTC

J gene: TRBJ1-1
D gene: NA
V gene: TRBV29-1
clone size: NA
CDR3 protein: CSVHVRVDTEAFF
CDR3 DNA: TGCAGCGTTCACGTAAGGGTCGACACTGAAGCTTTCTTT

J gene: TRBJ1-2
D gene: NA
V gene: TRBV11-2
clone size: NA
CDR3 protein: CASSLYEGINYGYTF
CDR3 DNA: TGTGCCAGCAGCTTATATGAAGGAATTAACTATGGCTACACCTTC

J gene: TRBJ2-2
D gene: TRBD2
V gene: TRBV18
clone size: NA
CDR3 protein: CASSPRTAGAGELFF
CDR3 DNA: TGTGCCAGCTCACCGCGAACTGCGGGAGCCGGGGAGCTGTTTTTT

J gene: TRBJ2-1
D gene: TRBD1
V gene: TRBV20-1
clone size: many
CDR3 protein: CSAGGTGGYNEQFF
CDR3 DNA: TGCAGTGCTGGCGGGACAGGAGGGTACAATGAGCAGTTCTTC

J gene: TRBJ1-5
D gene: NA
V gene: TRBV7-2
clone size: NA
CDR3 protein: CASSLAGAINQPQHF
CDR3 DNA: TGTGCCAGCAGCTTAGCTGGGGCCATCAATCAGCCCCAGCATTTT

J gene: TRBJ2-7
D gene: NA
V gene: TRBV10-3
clone size: NA
CDR3 protein: CAISVLRGLSYEQYF
CDR3 DNA: TGTGCCATCAGTGTTCTCCGGGGGCTATCCTACGAGCAGTACTTC

J gene: TRBJ2-5
D gene: TRBD2
V gene: TRBV29-1
clone size: many
CDR3 protein: CSGGLAGSETQYF
CDR3 DNA: TGCAGCGGAGGACTAGCGGGGTCAGAGACCCAGTACTTC

J gene: TRBJ2-1
D gene: TRBD2
V gene: TRBV28
clone size: few
CDR3 protein: CASSLSSGGGDEQFF
CDR3 DNA: TGTGCCAGCAGTCTATCTAGCGGAGGAGGGGATGAGCAGTTCTTC

J gene: TRBJ1-2
D gene: NA
V gene: TRBV20-1
clone size: many
CDR3 protein: CSAAEGGYGYTF
CDR3 DNA: TGCAGTGCCGCCGAAGGGGGCTATGGCTACACCTTC

J gene: TRBJ2-2
D gene: NA
V gene: TRBV11-1
clone size: NA
CDR3 protein: CASSLLPGLKNTGELFF
CDR3 DNA: TGTGCCAGCAGCTTACTTCCGGGACTTAAGAACACCGGGGAGCTGTTTTTT

J gene: TRBJ1-5
D gene: TRBD1
V gene: TRBV14
clone size: NA
CDR3 protein: CASSQGGGEIQPQHF
CDR3 DNA: TGTGCCAGCAGCCAAGGAGGGGGCGAGATTCAGCCCCAGCATTTT

J gene: TRBJ2-7
D gene: NA
V gene: TRBV12-3/TRBV12-4
clone size: many
CDR3 protein: CASRGSGTYEQYF
CDR3 DNA: TGTGCCAGCAGGGGTTCGGGAACCTACGAGCAGTACTTC

J gene: TRBJ2-5
D gene: TRBD2
V gene: TRBV7-2
clone size: NA
CDR3 protein: CASGAGGGETQYF
CDR3 DNA: TGTGCCAGCGGAGCGGGGGGGGGAGAGACCCAGTACTTC

J gene: TRBJ2-7
D gene: TRBD1
V gene: TRBV20-1
clone size: NA
CDR3 protein: CSARGPGTGAYEQYF
CDR3 DNA: TGCAGTGCTAGAGGCCCCGGGACAGGGGCCTACGAGCAGTACTTC

J gene: TRBJ2-2
D gene: NA
V gene: TRBV24-1
clone size: NA
CDR3 protein: CAARRTSAGELFF
CDR3 DNA: TGTGCCGCCCGACGGACCTCGGCCGGGGAGCTGTTTTTT

J gene: TRBJ2-3
D gene: TRBD2
V gene: TRBV3-1
clone size: NA
CDR3 protein: CASSGTSGEAQYF
CDR3 DNA: TGTGCCAGCAGCGGGACTAGCGGGGAGGCGCAGTATTTT

J gene: TRBJ2-2
D gene: NA
V gene: TRBV5-1
clone size: NA
CDR3 protein: CASSLEWTTTGELFF
CDR3 DNA: TGCGCCAGCAGCTTGGAGTGGACTACCACCGGGGAGCTGTTTTTT

J gene: TRBJ2-3
D gene: NA
V gene: TRBV7-2
clone size: many
CDR3 protein: CASSLEGRTSTDTQYF
CDR3 DNA: TGTGCCAGCAGCTTAGAGGGCAGGACAAGCACAGATACGCAGTATTTT

J gene: TRBJ2-6
D gene: NA
V gene: TRBV7-3
clone size: NA
CDR3 protein: CASSLSPGIGGANVLTF
CDR3 DNA: TGTGCCAGCAGCTTATCCCCGGGAATCGGTGGGGCCAACGTCCTGACTTTC

J gene: TRBJ1-5
D gene: NA
V gene: TRBV12-3/TRBV12-4
clone size: once
CDR3 protein: CASNKGVDQPQHF
CDR3 DNA: TGTGCCAGCAACAAGGGAGTGGATCAGCCCCAGCATTTT

J gene: TRBJ1-2
D gene: NA
V gene: TRBV20-1
clone size: many
CDR3 protein: CSPLGGSYGYTF
CDR3 DNA: TGCAGTCCCCTGGGTGGAAGTTATGGCTACACCTTC

J gene: TRBJ2-7
D gene: NA
V gene: TRBV20-1
clone size: many
CDR3 protein: CSAAGTDSYEQYF
CDR3 DNA: TGCAGTGCGGCCGGGACGGACTCCTACGAGCAGTACTTC

J gene: TRBJ1-1
D gene: NA
V gene: TRBV7-2
clone size: few
CDR3 protein: CASSLVGGHTEAFF
CDR3 DNA: TGTGCCAGCAGCTTAGTCGGGGGGCACACTGAAGCTTTCTTT

J gene: TRBJ2-1
D gene: NA
V gene: TRBV7-3
clone size: few
CDR3 protein: CASSPYEGYNEQFF
CDR3 DNA: TGTGCCAGCAGCCCTTACGAGGGGTACAATGAGCAGTTCTTC

J gene: TRBJ1-2
D gene: NA
V gene: TRBV12-3/TRBV12-4
clone size: NA
CDR3 protein: CASSPPSRDGYTF
CDR3 DNA: TGTGCCAGCAGTCCCCCGTCCCGGGATGGCTACACCTTC

J gene: TRBJ2-3
D gene: NA
V gene: TRBV12-3/TRBV12-4
clone size: few
CDR3 protein: CASSMWGATDTQYF
CDR3 DNA: TGTGCCAGCAGTATGTGGGGGGCTACAGATACGCAGTATTTT

J gene: TRBJ1-2
D gene: NA
V gene: TRBV7-2
clone size: many
CDR3 protein: CASRLQGEGYTF
CDR3 DNA: TGTGCCAGCAGATTACAGGGAGAGGGCTACACCTTC

J gene: TRBJ1-3
D gene: NA
V gene: TRBV5-4
clone size: many
CDR3 protein: CASSLVGRETGNTIYF
CDR3 DNA: TGTGCCAGCAGCTTGGTCGGTCGTGAGACTGGAAACACCATATATTTT

J gene: TRBJ2-3
D gene: TRBD1
V gene: TRBV9
clone size: few
CDR3 protein: CASSVDRVNTDTQYF
CDR3 DNA: TGTGCCAGCAGCGTGGACAGGGTGAACACAGATACGCAGTATTTT

J gene: TRBJ2-7
D gene: NA
V gene: TRBV5-5
clone size: many
CDR3 protein: CASRARGATSDEQYF
CDR3 DNA: TGTGCCAGCAGGGCCAGGGGGGCGACCTCGGACGAGCAGTACTTC

J gene: TRBJ2-7
D gene: NA
V gene: TRBV12-3/TRBV12-4
clone size: many
CDR3 protein: CASSFQVYEQYF
CDR3 DNA: TGTGCCAGCAGTTTTCAAGTCTACGAGCAGTACTTC

J gene: TRBJ2-5
D gene: TRBD2
V gene: TRBV29-1
clone size: many
CDR3 protein: CSVEKRGGGETQYF
CDR3 DNA: TGCAGCGTTGAAAAGCGGGGAGGAGGGGAGACCCAGTACTTC

J gene: TRBJ2-1
D gene: NA
V gene: TRBV29-1
clone size: many
CDR3 protein: CSVEGSGFYNEQFF
CDR3 DNA: TGCAGCGTTGAAGGCAGCGGTTTCTACAATGAGCAGTTCTTC